These T cell receptor beta chains were read from a single sample in a study of siplizumab effects on memory and regulatory T cells. Repertoires were generated with immunoSEQ multiplex PCR, while TCRdb's copy carries only in-frame clones and drops some. The table has about 68,000 clones, 85% to 95% seen once. Sequenced sample: CD8+ T cells sorted from blood. The receptors derive from a human donor in good health. CDR3s include the opening cysteine and the closing phenylalanine or tryptophan. Fields, in order: clone size, V gene, D gene, J gene, CDR3 DNA, CDR3 protein. A D gene is named only where the DNA matches it firmly. Some rows have no size entry. The others give once, few or many, or a class for an expanded clone.

clone_size: -
v_call: TRBV29-1
d_call: -
j_call: TRBJ2-1
cdr3_nt: TGCAGCGTCGAGGGGGGCTACAATGAGCAGTTCTTC
cdr3_aa: CSVEGGYNEQFF

clone_size: -
v_call: TRBV19
d_call: -
j_call: TRBJ1-1
cdr3_nt: TGTGCCAGTAGTATCGACGGATCCTTTATGAACACTGAAGCTTTCTTT
cdr3_aa: CASSIDGSFMNTEAFF

clone_size: once
v_call: TRBV7-3
d_call: TRBD1
j_call: TRBJ2-5
cdr3_nt: TGTGCCAGCAGCTTGTCCCCGGGACAGGCACACCAAGAGACCCAGTACTTC
cdr3_aa: CASSLSPGQAHQETQYF

clone_size: -
v_call: TRBV2
d_call: TRBD2
j_call: TRBJ2-5
cdr3_nt: TGTGCCAGCAAGCCTAGCGGGACCCAAGAGACCCAGTACTTC
cdr3_aa: CASKPSGTQETQYF

clone_size: -
v_call: TRBV11-3
d_call: -
j_call: TRBJ2-7
cdr3_nt: TGTGCCAGCAGCCGGGTTAGAGGGGAGAAGTGGTACGAGCAGTACTTC
cdr3_aa: CASSRVRGEKWYEQYF

clone_size: -
v_call: TRBV12-5
d_call: -
j_call: TRBJ2-7
cdr3_nt: TGTGCTAGTGTCCCTTCGGTGGGGAACTCCTACGAGCAGTACTTC
cdr3_aa: CASVPSVGNSYEQYF

clone_size: -
v_call: TRBV7-6
d_call: -
j_call: TRBJ1-1
cdr3_nt: TGTGCCAGCAGCTTAGCGGTCGGGGGGAACACTGAAGCTTTCTTT
cdr3_aa: CASSLAVGGNTEAFF

clone_size: -
v_call: TRBV27
d_call: -
j_call: TRBJ1-5
cdr3_nt: TGTGCCAGCAGTTTGGCAGGGTACCATCAGCCCCAGCATTTT
cdr3_aa: CASSLAGYHQPQHF

clone_size: -
v_call: TRBV4-1
d_call: -
j_call: TRBJ2-7
cdr3_nt: TGCGCCAGCAGCCAAGGTTCCAGTACTTACGAGCAGTACTTC
cdr3_aa: CASSQGSSTYEQYF

clone_size: -
v_call: TRBV9
d_call: -
j_call: TRBJ2-7
cdr3_nt: TGTGCCAGCAGCGTAGACCCCCCCGGCGACGAGCAGTACTTC
cdr3_aa: CASSVDPPGDEQYF

clone_size: -
v_call: TRBV4-2
d_call: TRBD2
j_call: TRBJ2-1
cdr3_nt: TGTGCCAGCAGCCCGGGACTAGCGGGATACAATGAGCAGTTCTTC
cdr3_aa: CASSPGLAGYNEQFF

clone_size: -
v_call: TRBV11-2
d_call: -
j_call: TRBJ1-1
cdr3_nt: TGTGCCAGCAAATTGGGTGTCTGGGCGGCGGGGTTTAACACTGAAGCTTTCTTT
cdr3_aa: CASKLGVWAAGFNTEAFF

clone_size: -
v_call: TRBV5-4
d_call: -
j_call: TRBJ2-1
cdr3_nt: TGTGCCAGGCCCAAGGATGAGCAGTTCTTC
cdr3_aa: CARPKDEQFF

clone_size: -
v_call: TRBV9
d_call: -
j_call: TRBJ2-4
cdr3_nt: TGTGCCAGCAGCGTAGGGGGGTCGGCCAAAAACATTCAGTACTTC
cdr3_aa: CASSVGGSAKNIQYF

clone_size: -
v_call: TRBV6-4
d_call: TRBD1
j_call: TRBJ2-7
cdr3_nt: TGTGCCAGCAGTGACTCAGTCAACAGGGGCTACGAGCAGTACTTC
cdr3_aa: CASSDSVNRGYEQYF

clone_size: once
v_call: TRBV7-9
d_call: -
j_call: TRBJ2-5
cdr3_nt: TGTGCCAGCAGCCAAATAGGGGGACAAGAGACCCAGTACTTC
cdr3_aa: CASSQIGGQETQYF

clone_size: once
v_call: TRBV7-9
d_call: TRBD1
j_call: TRBJ2-1
cdr3_nt: TGTGCCAGCAGCCCCGGACAGGGAACATACAATGAGCAGTTCTTC
cdr3_aa: CASSPGQGTYNEQFF

clone_size: -
v_call: TRBV4-3
d_call: TRBD2
j_call: TRBJ2-5
cdr3_nt: TGCGCCAGCAGCCAAGAAGGTAGCGGGGGGGAAGAGACCCAGTACTTC
cdr3_aa: CASSQEGSGGEETQYF

clone_size: -
v_call: TRBV9
d_call: TRBD1
j_call: TRBJ2-7
cdr3_nt: TGTGCCAGCAGCGCTCCCCGGACAGGGGCCAATTTCTACGAGCAGTACTTC
cdr3_aa: CASSAPRTGANFYEQYF

clone_size: -
v_call: TRBV6-5
d_call: -
j_call: TRBJ2-7
cdr3_nt: TGTGCCAGCAGTTTGGGGTCGGGGGCCTACGAGCAGTACTTC
cdr3_aa: CASSLGSGAYEQYF

clone_size: -
v_call: TRBV13
d_call: -
j_call: TRBJ1-4
cdr3_nt: TGTGCCAGCAGCTTAAGTCAGCTTAATGAAAAACTGTTTTTT
cdr3_aa: CASSLSQLNEKLFF

clone_size: -
v_call: TRBV11-1
d_call: TRBD2
j_call: TRBJ2-5
cdr3_nt: TGTGCCAGCAGCGAAGGGGTCGCTAGCGGGGGAGCGCAGGAGACCCAGTACTTC
cdr3_aa: CASSEGVASGGAQETQYF

clone_size: -
v_call: TRBV7-6
d_call: -
j_call: TRBJ1-5
cdr3_nt: TGTGCCAGCAGCTCGGGGTTCGGACAGCCCCAGCATTTT
cdr3_aa: CASSSGFGQPQHF

clone_size: -
v_call: TRBV4-1
d_call: TRBD1
j_call: TRBJ2-7
cdr3_nt: TGCGCCAGCAGCCTAGGGACAGGGGCCAACGAGCAGTACTTC
cdr3_aa: CASSLGTGANEQYF

clone_size: -
v_call: TRBV27
d_call: TRBD1
j_call: TRBJ2-2
cdr3_nt: TGTGCCAGCAGCTTGGTCGGGACAGGGGCAGGCGGGGAGCTGTTTTTT
cdr3_aa: CASSLVGTGAGGELFF